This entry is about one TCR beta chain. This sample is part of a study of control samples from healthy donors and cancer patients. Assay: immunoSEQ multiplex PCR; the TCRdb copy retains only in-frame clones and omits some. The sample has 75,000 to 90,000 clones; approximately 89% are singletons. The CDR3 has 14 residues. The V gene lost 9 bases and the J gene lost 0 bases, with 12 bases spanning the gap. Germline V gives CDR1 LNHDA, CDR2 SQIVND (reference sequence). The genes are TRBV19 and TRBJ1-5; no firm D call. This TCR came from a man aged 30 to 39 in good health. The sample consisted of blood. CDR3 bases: TGTGCCAGCCAGATACTCTATAGCAATCAGCCCCAGCATTTT. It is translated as CASQILYSNQPQHF.